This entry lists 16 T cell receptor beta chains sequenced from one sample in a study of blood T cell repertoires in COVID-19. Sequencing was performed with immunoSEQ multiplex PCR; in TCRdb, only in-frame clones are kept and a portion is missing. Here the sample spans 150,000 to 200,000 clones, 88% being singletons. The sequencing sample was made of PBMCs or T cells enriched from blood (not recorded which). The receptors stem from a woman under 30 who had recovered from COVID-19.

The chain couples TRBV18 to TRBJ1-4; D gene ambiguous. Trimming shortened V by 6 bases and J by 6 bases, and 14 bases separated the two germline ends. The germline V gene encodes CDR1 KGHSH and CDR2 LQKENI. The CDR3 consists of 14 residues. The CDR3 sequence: CASSPFGRDEKLFF. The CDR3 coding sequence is TGTGCCAGCTCGCCTTTCGGGCGGGATGAAAAACTGTTTTTT.

This chain's CDR3 is CASSHTRGAYEQYF. As DNA, the CDR3 is TGCGCCAGCAGCCATACACGGGGGGCGTACGAGCAGTACTTC. The rearrangement joins TRBV4-3 to TRBJ2-7; maybe TRBD2 (7 bases). With 3 bases removed from V and 4 bases from J, the gap between germline ends came to 13 bases. CDR1 and CDR2 from the germline V gene are LGHNA and YSLEER. This CDR3 comprises 14 residues.

This CDR3 is CASSKTGTTEAFF. CDR3 DNA sequence: TGTGCCAGTAGTAAAACAGGGACCACTGAAGCTTTCTTT. V is TRBV19 and J is TRBJ1-1, with a possible D match to TRBD1 (6 bases). Trimming took 4 bases from V and 4 from J, leaving 10 bases between them. The CDR3 contains 13 residues. CDR1 and CDR2 from the germline V gene are LNHDA and SQIVND (reference sequence). Full variable domain (rest looked up from reference TRBV19 and TRBJ1-1): DGGITQSPKYLFRKEGQNVTLSCEQNLNHDAMYWYRQDPGQGLRLIYYSQIVNDFQKGDIAEGYSVSREKKESFPLTVTSAQKNPTAFYLCASSKTGTTEAFFGQGTRLTVV.

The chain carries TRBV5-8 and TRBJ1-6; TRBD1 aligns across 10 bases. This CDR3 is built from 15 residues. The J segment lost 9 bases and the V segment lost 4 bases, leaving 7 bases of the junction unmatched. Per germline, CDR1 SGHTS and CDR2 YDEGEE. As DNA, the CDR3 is TGTGCCAGCAGCGAAGTGACAGGGGGCGGTTCACCCCTCCACTTT. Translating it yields CASSEVTGGGSPLHF.

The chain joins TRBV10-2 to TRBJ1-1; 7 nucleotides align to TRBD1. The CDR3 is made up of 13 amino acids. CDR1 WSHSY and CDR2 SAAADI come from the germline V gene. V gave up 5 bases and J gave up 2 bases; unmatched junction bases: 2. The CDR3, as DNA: TGCGCCAGCAGTAAGGGGGCCAACACTGAAGCTTTCTTT. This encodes CASSKGANTEAFF.

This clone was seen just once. The CDR3 nucleotides are TGTGCCAGCAGTGATCCAGGGGCCTCTGGAAACACCATATATTTT. Translated: CASSDPGASGNTIYF. The chain is built from TRBV2 and TRBJ1-3, with D possibly TRBD1 on 6 matching bases. Trimming stripped 3 bases from V and 0 bases from J, with 9 bases between. The CDR3 runs 15 residues. The germline CDR1 and CDR2 sequences are SNHLY and FYNNEI. The full variable domain, in which reference TRBV2 and TRBJ1-3 provide the parts outside the CDR3, is EPEVTQTPSHQVTQMGQEVILRCVPISNHLYFYWYRQILGQKVEFLVSFYNNEISEKSEIFDDQFSVERPDGSNFTLKIRSTKLEDSAMYFCASSDPGASGNTIYFGEGSWLTVV.

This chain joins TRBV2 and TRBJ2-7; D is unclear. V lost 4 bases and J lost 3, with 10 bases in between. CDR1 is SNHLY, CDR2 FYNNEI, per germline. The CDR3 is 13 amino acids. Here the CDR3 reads CASSVNRIYEQYF. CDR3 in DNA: TGTGCCAGCAGTGTCAACAGAATCTACGAGCAGTACTTC.

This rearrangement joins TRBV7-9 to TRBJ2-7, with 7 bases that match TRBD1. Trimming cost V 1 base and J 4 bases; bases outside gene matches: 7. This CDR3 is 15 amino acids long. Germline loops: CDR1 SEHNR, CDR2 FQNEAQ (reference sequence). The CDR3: CASSLEGTESYEQYF. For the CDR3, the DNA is TGTGCCAGCAGCTTAGAGGGGACAGAGAGTTACGAGCAGTACTTC.

The CDR3 loop is CASRQRIAGGTNEQFF. CDR3 DNA sequence: TGTGCCAGCAGGCAGAGGATAGCGGGGGGAACTAATGAGCAGTTCTTC. V gene TRBV14 combines with J gene TRBJ2-1; 10 bases align to TRBD2. The germline gives CDR1 SGHDN, CDR2 FVKESK. This CDR3 has 16 residues. V dropped 6 bases and J dropped 7; count of bases not matched to a gene: 12. Drawing the rest from reference TRBV14 and TRBJ2-1, the complete variable domain is EAGVTQFPSHSVIEKGQTVTLRCDPISGHDNLYWYRRVMGKEIKFLLHFVKESKQDESGMPNNRFLAERTGGTYSTLKVQPAELEDSGVYFCASRQRIAGGTNEQFFGPGTRLTVL.

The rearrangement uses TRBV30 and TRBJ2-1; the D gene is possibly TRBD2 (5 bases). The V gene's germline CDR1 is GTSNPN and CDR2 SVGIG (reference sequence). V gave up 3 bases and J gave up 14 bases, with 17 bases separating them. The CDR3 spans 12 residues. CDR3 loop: CAWSLNQAGEFF. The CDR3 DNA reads TGTGCCTGGAGCCTTAACCAGGCCGGGGAGTTCTTC.

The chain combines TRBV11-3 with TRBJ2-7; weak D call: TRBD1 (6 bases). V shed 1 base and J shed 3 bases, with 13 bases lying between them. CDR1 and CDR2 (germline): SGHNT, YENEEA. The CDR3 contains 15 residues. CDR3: CASSLGAGENYEQYF. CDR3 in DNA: TGTGCCAGCAGCTTAGGAGCAGGGGAAAACTACGAGCAGTACTTC.

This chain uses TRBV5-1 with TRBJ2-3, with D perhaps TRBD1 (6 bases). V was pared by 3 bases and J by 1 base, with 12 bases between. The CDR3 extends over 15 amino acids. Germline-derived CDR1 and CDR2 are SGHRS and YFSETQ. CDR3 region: CASSSLGGRTDTQYF. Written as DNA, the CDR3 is TGCGCCAGCAGCTCCCTAGGGGGTCGCACAGATACGCAGTATTTT.

CDR3: CSVEGGGGYGYTF. CDR3 nucleotide sequence: TGCAGCGTTGAAGGAGGGGGCGGCTATGGCTACACCTTC. The chain has TRBV29-1 and TRBJ1-2; 7 bases are shared with TRBD1. CDR3 length: 13 residues. Germline V gene data show CDR1 as SQVTM and CDR2 as ANQGSEA. V trimming: 1 base; J trimming: 4 bases; junction bases outside the gene matches: 3. The full variable domain, rest sourced from reference TRBV29-1 and TRBJ1-2, is SAVISQKPSRDICQRGTSLTIQCQVDSQVTMMFWYRQQPGQSLTLIATANQGSEATYESGFVIDKFPISRPNLTFSTLTVSNMSPEDSSIYLCSVEGGGGYGYTFGSGTRLTVV.

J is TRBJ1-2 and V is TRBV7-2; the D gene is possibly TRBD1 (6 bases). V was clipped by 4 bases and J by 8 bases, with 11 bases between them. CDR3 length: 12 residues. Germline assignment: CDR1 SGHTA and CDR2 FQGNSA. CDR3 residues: CASSSDRFGYTF. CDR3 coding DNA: TGTGCCAGCAGCTCGGACAGATTCGGCTACACCTTC. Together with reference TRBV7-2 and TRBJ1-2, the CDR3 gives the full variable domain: GAGVSQSPSNKVTEKGKDVELRCDPISGHTALYWYRQSLGQGLEFLIYFQGNSAPDKSGLPSDRFSAERTGGSVSTLTIQRTQQEDSAVYLCASSSDRFGYTFGSGTRLTVV.

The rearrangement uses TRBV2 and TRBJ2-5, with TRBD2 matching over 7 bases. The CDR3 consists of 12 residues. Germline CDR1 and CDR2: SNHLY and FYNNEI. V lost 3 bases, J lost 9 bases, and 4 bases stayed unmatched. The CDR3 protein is CASSDLGGAQYF. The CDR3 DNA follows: TGTGCCAGCAGTGATCTTGGGGGGGCCCAGTACTTC.

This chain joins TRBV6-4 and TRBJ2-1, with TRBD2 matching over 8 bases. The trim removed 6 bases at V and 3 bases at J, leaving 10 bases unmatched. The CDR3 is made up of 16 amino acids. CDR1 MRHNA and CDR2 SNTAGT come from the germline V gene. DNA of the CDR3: TGTGCCAGCAGCCGCGGACTAGCTTGGGGCTACAATGAGCAGTTCTTC. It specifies CASSRGLAWGYNEQFF.